This T cell receptor (beta chain) was retrieved from a study of patients and donors after allogeneic stem cell transplantation. This clonotype appeared a few times. Using its own MiXCR run on the RT-PCR reads, TCRdb lists one record per CDR3 protein. Counted here are more than 850,000 distinct CDR3 sequences, roughly 18% occurring once; the ten biggest clones make up 6%. V trimming: 0 bases; J trimming: 0 bases; junction bases outside the gene matches: 3. Germline V CDR1 and CDR2: LGHNA, YSLEER. This CDR3 has 17 amino acids. The receptor comes from a human donor who was either an allogeneic HSCT recipient or a stem cell or donor lymphocyte infusion donor (not recorded which). It is not recorded whose cells these are; they may come from a transplant donor. This chain uses TRBV4-3 with TRBJ2-1, with 9 bases fitting TRBD2. The sequenced material came from blood, either unsorted or a sorted T cell fraction (not recorded which). The CDR3 sequence is CASSQEVAGVSYNEQFF. CDR3 in DNA: TGCGCCAGCAGCCAAGAGGTAGCGGGGGTCTCCTACAATGAGCAGTTCTTC.